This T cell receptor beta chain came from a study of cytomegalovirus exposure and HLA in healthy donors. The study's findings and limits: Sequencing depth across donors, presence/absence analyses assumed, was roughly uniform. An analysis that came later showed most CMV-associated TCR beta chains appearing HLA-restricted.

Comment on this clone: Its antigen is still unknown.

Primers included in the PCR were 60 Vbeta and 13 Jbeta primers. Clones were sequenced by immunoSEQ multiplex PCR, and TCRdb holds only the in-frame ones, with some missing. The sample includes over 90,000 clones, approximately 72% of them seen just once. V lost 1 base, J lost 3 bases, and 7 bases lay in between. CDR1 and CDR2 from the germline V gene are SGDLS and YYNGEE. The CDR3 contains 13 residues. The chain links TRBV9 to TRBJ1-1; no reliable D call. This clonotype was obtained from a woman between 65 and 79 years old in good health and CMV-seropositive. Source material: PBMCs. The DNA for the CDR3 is TGTGCCAGCAGCGTATATCTGTACACTGAAGCTTTCTTT. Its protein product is CASSVYLYTEAFF. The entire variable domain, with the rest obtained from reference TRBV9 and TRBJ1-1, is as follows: DSGVTQTPKHLITATGQRVTLRCSPRSGDLSVYWYQQSLDQGLQFLIQYYNGEERAKGNILERFSAQQFPDLHSELNLSSLELGDSALYFCASSVYLYTEAFFGQGTRLTVV.